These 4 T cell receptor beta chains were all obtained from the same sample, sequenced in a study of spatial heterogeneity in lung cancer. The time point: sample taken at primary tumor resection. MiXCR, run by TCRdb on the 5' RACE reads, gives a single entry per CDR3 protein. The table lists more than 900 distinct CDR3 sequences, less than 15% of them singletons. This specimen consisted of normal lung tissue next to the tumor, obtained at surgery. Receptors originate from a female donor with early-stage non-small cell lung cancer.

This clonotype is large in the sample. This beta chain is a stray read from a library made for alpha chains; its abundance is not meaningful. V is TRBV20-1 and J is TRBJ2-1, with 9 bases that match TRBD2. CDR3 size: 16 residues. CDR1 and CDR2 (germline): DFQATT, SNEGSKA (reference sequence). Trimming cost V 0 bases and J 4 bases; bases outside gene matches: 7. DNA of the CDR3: TGCAGTGCTAGAGATTTCCAGACTAGCGGATACAATGAGCAGTTCTTC. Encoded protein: CSARDFQTSGYNEQFF.

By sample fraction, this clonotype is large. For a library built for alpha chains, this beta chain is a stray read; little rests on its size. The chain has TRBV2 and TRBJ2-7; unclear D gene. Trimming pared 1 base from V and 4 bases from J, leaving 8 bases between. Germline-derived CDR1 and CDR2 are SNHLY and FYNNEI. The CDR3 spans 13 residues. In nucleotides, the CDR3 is TGTGCCAGCAGTGAAGACTCGAGTTACGAGCAGTACTTC. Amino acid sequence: CASSEDSSYEQYF. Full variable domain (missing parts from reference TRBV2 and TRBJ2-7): EPEVTQTPSHQVTQMGQEVILRCVPISNHLYFYWYRQILGQKVEFLVSFYNNEISEKSEIFDDQFSVERPDGSNFTLKIRSTKLEDSAMYFCASSEDSSYEQYFGPGTRLTVT.

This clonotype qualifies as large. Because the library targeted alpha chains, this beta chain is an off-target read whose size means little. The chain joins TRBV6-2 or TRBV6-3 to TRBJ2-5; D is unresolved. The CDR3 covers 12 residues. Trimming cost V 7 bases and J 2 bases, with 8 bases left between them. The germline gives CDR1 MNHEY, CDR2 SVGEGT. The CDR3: CASTTEQETQYF. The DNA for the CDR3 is TGTGCCAGCACGACCGAACAAGAGACCCAGTACTTC.

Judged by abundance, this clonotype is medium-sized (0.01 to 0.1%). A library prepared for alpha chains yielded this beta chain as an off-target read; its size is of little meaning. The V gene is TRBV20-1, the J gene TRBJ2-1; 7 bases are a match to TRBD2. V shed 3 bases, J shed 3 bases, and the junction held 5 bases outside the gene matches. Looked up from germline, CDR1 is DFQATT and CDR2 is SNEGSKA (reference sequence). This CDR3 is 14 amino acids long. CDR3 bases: TGCAGTGCTAGTGGCCAGCGGGGCTACAATGAGCAGTTCTTC. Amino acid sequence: CSASGQRGYNEQFF.